This TCR beta chain stems from a study of human T cells and chemical hapten exposure. Study as a whole: The study traced per-sample TCR yield variation mainly to small differences in pooled library volumes.

Study-wide points: High-frequency TCRs, those above 1 in 1000, stayed the same after DPC sensitization.

This clonotype has only a few counts. Its antigen is not identified. Trimming took 6 bases from V and 2 from J, leaving 16 bases between them. CDR1 and CDR2 from the germline V gene are MDHEN and SYDVKM. The CDR3 loop spans 15 amino acids. Unique molecular identifiers were attached to individual cDNA molecules during library preparation. As processed by the authors: Samples contained a median of roughly 96,000 TCRs, with a range of roughly 20,000 to 750,000. TCRdb fed the RACE reads into MiXCR, producing one record per CDR3 protein. TCRdb's processing, not the study's, gives the V and J calls here. The sample lists some 77,000 distinct CDR3 sequences; 8.5% to 10% were seen once. As to time point: healthy volunteer bleed at 6 weeks. The total RNA was obtained from whole blood that was not fractionated.

This clonotype was obtained from a female donor in good health. Some clones in this sample may be carry-over from other donors' samples. The rearrangement links TRBV28 to TRBJ2-5; D may match TRBD1 or TRBD2 (5 bases each). The material sequenced was whole blood. CDR3 in amino acids: CASRPGTENQETQYF. The CDR3 coding sequence is TGTGCCAGCAGGCCCGGGACGGAAAATCAAGAGACCCAGTACTTC.